This entry describes one T cell receptor (beta chain). Its antigen remains unknown. The entry originates in a study of T cell clusters in autoimmune cytopenias. Germline V CDR1 and CDR2: DFQATT, SNEGSKA (reference sequence). The CDR3 is made up of 17 amino acids. One tube held mixed TRB-A and TRB-B primer pools for touch-down PCR. One entry per CDR3 protein, without DNA, is what TCRdb gives after re-calling the multiplex PCR reads. This table holds 7,000 to 8,500 distinct CDR3 sequences. Findings of the study overall: TRB repertoire shifts in secondary cytopenia and chronic lymphocytic leukemia mostly reflected lymphoma, not autoimmunity. The cluster-lack signature was not seen for secondary cytopenia versus chronic lymphocytic leukemia.

TRB was amplified from roughly 250 ng of peripheral blood genomic DNA per sample. This chain links TRBV20-1 with TRBJ2-1; TCRdb's D call of TRBD2 is untestable without DNA. The origin of this receptor is a human donor with an autoimmune cytopenia or autoimmune hepatitis (not recorded which). The specimen sequenced was peripheral blood. This CDR3 reads CSAPGTQSKSSYNEQFF.